This TCR beta chain is from a study of blood T cell repertoires in COVID-19. Background on the study: COVID-19 samples, acute and convalescent, were from the United States, Italy and Spain.

Clones were sequenced by immunoSEQ multiplex PCR, and TCRdb holds only the in-frame ones, with some missing. The profile shows about 100,000 clones, less than 85% of them singletons. The CDR3 is made up of 15 amino acids. Germline CDR1 reads LGHDT; CDR2 reads YNNKEL (reference sequence). V gave up 2 bases and J gave up 6 bases; unmatched junction bases: 6. The chain combines TRBV3-1 (or the pseudogene TRBV3-2) with TRBJ2-1, with 8 bases aligning to TRBD1. Sequencing was carried out using peripheral blood. The source is a woman aged 70 to 79 with active or convalescent COVID-19. The CDR3 loop reads CASSQMAGQGNEQFF. In DNA form, the CDR3 reads TGTGCCAGCAGCCAAATGGCCGGACAGGGCAATGAGCAGTTCTTC.